The following is a T cell receptor beta chain sequence with its context. Its target is not known. The data belong to a study of cytomegalovirus exposure and HLA in healthy donors. Regarding the study as a whole: Testing in vitro showed a few CMV-associated chains specific for CMV antigens. Listed as cytomegalovirus-associated were 150 to 200 TCR beta chains.

While the first cohort had 600 to 750 subjects, the donors belonged to the separate validation cohort of 100 to 150 subjects. TCRdb's copy holds only in-frame clones and misses some; the assay was immunoSEQ multiplex PCR. Of some 150,000 clones in the sample, 87% were seen once. The germline V gene has CDR1 SQVTM and CDR2 ANQGSEA. The length of the CDR3 is 13 residues. Trimming left V 5 bases short and J 2 bases short, with 13 bases between. This clonotype was sampled from a man between 18 and 35 years old in good health and CMV-seropositive. The rearrangement joins TRBV29-1 to TRBJ2-7, with a tentative D call TRBD1 (6 bases). The sample consisted of PBMCs. As DNA, the CDR3 is TGCAGCGTTATACCGGACAGCCCCTACGAGCAGTACTTC. Amino acids: CSVIPDSPYEQYF.